This T cell receptor (beta chain) is from a study of T cells in tuberculosis. Trimming took off 5 bases at V and 5 bases at J, with 18 bases between the two ends. This CDR3 is 16 amino acids long. CDR1 is LGHNT and CDR2 is FRNRAP in the germline V gene. Produced via immunoSEQ multiplex PCR; TCRdb's table is partial and in-frame only. The top ten hold about 8.6% of the sample, which has some 25,000 clones, around 95% seen once. The material sequenced was PBMCs. The TCR sequence derives from a donor between 10 and 29 years old with latent tuberculosis or without tuberculosis infection. The chain couples TRBV12-5 to TRBJ2-2; a possible D gene is TRBD1 (6 bases). This chain's CDR3 is CASGRGHEIWTGELFF. The CDR3 nucleotides read TGTGCTAGTGGTAGGGGACATGAGATTTGGACCGGGGAGCTGTTTTTT.